These 29 T cell receptor beta chains were all obtained from the same sample, sequenced in a study of shared clonotypes between healthy human individuals. This table comes from immunoSEQ multiplex PCR, and its TCRdb copy is limited to in-frame clones, with some not included. The data show some 500,000 clones, almost 97% seen once. What was sequenced was naive CD4+ T cells sorted from blood. Regarding subset: CD45RA+ positively selected. These receptors all stem from a woman under 40 in good health.

The V call is TRBV19, the J call TRBJ2-6; D remains unclear. The V gene's germline CDR1 is LNHDA and CDR2 SQIVND (reference sequence). Trimming removed 6 bases from V and 0 bases from J, with 9 bases in between. This CDR3 spans 15 amino acids. Here the CDR3 DNA reads TGTGCCAGTAGAGAACAAGCCTCTGGGGCCAACGTCCTGACTTTC. As protein: CASREQASGANVLTF.

This rearrangement joins TRBV6-5 to TRBJ2-7; 7 nucleotides agree with TRBD1. This CDR3 has 13 amino acids. Germline V lookup: CDR1 MNHEY, CDR2 SVGAGI. V lost 2 bases to trimming and J lost 3 bases; unmatched junction nucleotides: 1. This chain's CDR3 is CASSYAGGYEQYF. DNA for the CDR3: TGTGCCAGCAGTTACGCAGGGGGCTACGAGCAGTACTTC.

About this clone: At the DNA level, this CDR3 is encoded by other sequences in the same sample as well. The chain uses TRBV19 and TRBJ2-7; D possibly corresponds to TRBD2 (6 bases). Germline values: CDR1 LNHDA, CDR2 SQIVND (reference sequence). The ends were cut back, 8 bases at V and 0 bases at J, with 14 bases in the middle. This CDR3 region has 14 residues. This CDR3 is CASSPSTSSYEQYF. The CDR3 bases are TGTGCCAGTTCCCCCTCGACTAGCTCCTACGAGCAGTACTTC.

The V gene is TRBV5-1, the J gene TRBJ1-3, with 7 bases fitting TRBD1. V dropped 4 bases and J dropped 2; count of bases not matched to a gene: 9. The CDR3 consists of 16 residues. The germline V gene encodes CDR1 SGHRS and CDR2 YFSETQ. CDR3 nucleotide sequence: TGCGCCAGCAGCCAGACACCGACAGGGACTGGAAACACCATATATTTT. This encodes CASSQTPTGTGNTIYF.

With respect to this clone: At one end the junction does not follow the germline gene, possibly because of a read error. This rearrangement joins TRBV10-2 to TRBJ2-7, with D unresolved. The CDR3 consists of 12 residues. CDR1 is WSHSY, CDR2 SAAADI, per germline. The CDR3 nucleotides read TGCGCCAGCAGTCCGACCGGCCGCTTCTGGGACTTC. Its translation: CASSPTGRFWDF.

This clone came up once. The rearrangement joins TRBV11-3 to TRBJ2-7; D perhaps matches TRBD2 (5 bases). The CDR3 is 14 amino acids. In germline, CDR1 is SGHNT, CDR2 YENEEA. V was cut by 3 bases and J by 5 bases, with 14 bases left in between. The CDR3 DNA follows: TGTGCCAGCAGCTTGCAAGGAGGACCCCACGAGCAGTACTTC. Translated: CASSLQGGPHEQYF.

The rearrangement joins TRBV10-2 to TRBJ2-7; no clear D gene. Deletions cut 4 bases from V and 2 bases from J, with 12 bases between. Germline CDR1 reads WSHSY; CDR2 reads SAAADI. The CDR3 spans 14 residues. Here the CDR3 reads CASSAPNEPYEQYF. Here the CDR3 DNA reads TGCGCCAGCAGTGCACCGAACGAACCCTACGAGCAGTACTTC.

This clone came up once. The chain carries TRBV19 and TRBJ2-7, with TRBD1 matching 8 bases. The J segment lost 4 bases and the V segment lost 7 bases, leaving 12 bases of the junction unmatched. The germline gives CDR1 LNHDA, CDR2 SQIVND (reference sequence). This CDR3 has 15 residues. The CDR3 region has the DNA TGTGCCAGTACTGCTCCCAGGGGGCATGGGTACGAGCAGTACTTC. As protein: CASTAPRGHGYEQYF.

This chain uses TRBV27 with TRBJ2-1; unclear D gene. The germline CDR1 and CDR2 sequences are MNHEY and SMNVEV (reference sequence). The CDR3 sequence is 8 residues long. CDR3 sequence (DNA): TGTCCCGCGCGTGAGCAGTTCTTC. Amino acids: CPAREQFF.

The rearrangement links TRBV5-4 to TRBJ2-3; 8 nucleotides agree with TRBD2. J gave up 1 base and V 0 bases, and 7 bases lay outside the gene matches. This CDR3 has 17 amino acids. Per germline, CDR1 SGHNT and CDR2 YYREEE (reference sequence). In nucleotides, the CDR3 is TGTGCCAGCAGCTTGGCTGGGCTGCGGGGGGGCACAGATACGCAGTATTTT. Protein sequence: CASSLAGLRGGTDTQYF.

The V call is TRBV19, the J call TRBJ1-1; D perhaps matches TRBD1 (6 bases). Germline V CDR1 and CDR2: LNHDA, SQIVND (reference sequence). Trimming removed 7 bases at V and 0 bases at J, with 9 bases between. The CDR3 spans 13 residues. CDR3 sequence (DNA): TGTGCCAGTACCGGGACATTGAACACTGAAGCTTTCTTT. As protein: CASTGTLNTEAFF.

The chain couples TRBV7-9 to TRBJ2-7, with 9 bases that match TRBD2. This CDR3 has 14 amino acids. Trimming cost V 1 base and J 4 bases; bases outside gene matches: 2. Germline CDR1 reads SEHNR; CDR2 reads FQNEAQ (reference sequence). The CDR3 loop is CASSLGLAEYEQYF. DNA of the CDR3: TGTGCCAGCAGCTTAGGACTAGCGGAGTACGAGCAGTACTTC. The variable domain in full, completed from reference TRBV7-9 and TRBJ2-7, reads DTGVSQNPRHKITKRGQNVTFRCDPISEHNRLYWYRQTLGQGPEFLTYFQNEAQLEKSRLLSDRFSAERPKGSFSTLEIQRTEQGDSAMYLCASSLGLAEYEQYFGPGTRLTVT.

The chain recombines TRBV4-1 with TRBJ2-1, with 12 bases aligning to TRBD2. The CDR3 has 16 amino acids. Germline trimming cut 4 bases from V and 4 bases from J; bases unmatched to any gene: 5. Germline CDR1 MGHRA, CDR2 YSYEKL. CDR3 region: CASSPQGLAGYNEQFF. The CDR3 nucleotides are TGCGCCAGCAGCCCCCAGGGACTAGCGGGTTACAATGAGCAGTTCTTC.

The chain has TRBV6-1 and TRBJ2-5, with D hard to call. V was pared by 5 bases and J by 5 bases, with 18 bases between. Germline V CDR1 and CDR2: MNHNS, SASEGT. The CDR3 has 15 residues. The CDR3: CASSKTPDVGETQYF. The DNA for the CDR3 is TGTGCCAGCAGTAAAACCCCGGACGTTGGGGAGACCCAGTACTTC.

This rearrangement joins TRBV5-4 to TRBJ2-2; D unresolved. CDR3 length equals 12 residues. V was clipped by 3 bases and J by 5 bases, with 5 bases between them. Germline V lookup: CDR1 SGHNT, CDR2 YYREEE (reference sequence). The CDR3 nucleotides read TGTGCCAGCAGCTCCTCTACCGGGGAGCTGTTTTTT. Its protein is CASSSSTGELFF.

This sequence joins TRBV30 and TRBJ2-1; 12 nucleotides align to TRBD2. Germline V gene lookup returns CDR1 GTSNPN and CDR2 SVGIG (reference sequence). The J segment lost 10 bases and the V segment lost 3 bases, leaving 4 bases of the junction unmatched. CDR3 length: 13 amino acids. CDR3 protein: CAWRTSGSWEQFF. CDR3 DNA sequence: TGTGCCTGGAGGACTAGCGGGAGTTGGGAGCAGTTCTTC.

The chain combines TRBV7-9 with TRBJ1-1; TRBD1 aligns across 7 bases. This CDR3 has 14 residues. Germline lookup yields CDR1 SEHNR and CDR2 FQNEAQ (reference sequence). Germline trimming cut 5 bases from V and 1 base from J; bases unmatched to any gene: 4. The CDR3 DNA reads as TGTGCCAGCAGCGCCCGACAGGGGAACACTGAAGCTTTCTTT. As protein: CASSARQGNTEAFF.

The chain employs TRBV7-2 and TRBJ1-3, with 8 positions matching TRBD1. After removal of 2 bases from V and 4 bases from J, the junction contained 4 bases not matched to a gene. CDR1 and CDR2 (germline): SGHTA, FQGNSA. This CDR3 is 15 amino acids long. In nucleotides, the CDR3 is TGTGCCAGCAGCTTACAGGGGGCTTTCGGAAACACCATATATTTT. Amino acid sequence: CASSLQGAFGNTIYF.

This chain joins TRBV7-6 and TRBJ1-3; 9 bases align to TRBD1. The germline CDR1 and CDR2 sequences are SGHVS and FNYEAQ. The V gene end was trimmed by 5 bases and the J gene end by 0 bases; junction bases not matched to a gene: 8. The CDR3 is 17 residues long. CDR3 sequence (DNA): TGTGCCAGCAGCCTCGCCGCGACAGGGGGCTCTGGAAACACCATATATTTT. Protein product: CASSLAATGGSGNTIYF.

The chain is built from TRBV10-3 and TRBJ2-1; no clear D. V was clipped by 3 bases and J by 6 bases, with 9 bases between them. Germline CDR1 ENHRY, CDR2 SYGVKD. The CDR3 spans 13 residues. The CDR3, as DNA: TGTGCCATCAGTGACGAGACTGCCAATGAGCAGTTCTTC. It specifies CAISDETANEQFF.

As regards this clone: Other DNA sequences from this sample encode an identical CDR3 as well. The chain uses TRBV28 and TRBJ1-2, with D hard to call. Germline V gene data show CDR1 as MDHEN and CDR2 as SYDVKM. The CDR3 totals 12 residues. With 1 base removed from V and 5 bases from J, the gap between germline ends came to 5 bases. The CDR3 loop is CASSLSDYGYTF. For the CDR3, the DNA is TGTGCCAGCAGTTTATCGGATTATGGCTACACCTTC.

V is TRBV7-8 and J is TRBJ1-5, with 8 nucleotides matching TRBD1. V was clipped by 5 bases and J by 3 bases; unmatched bases: 3. Germline-derived CDR1 and CDR2 are SGHVS and FQNEAQ. The CDR3 runs to 14 residues. CDR3 nucleotide sequence: TGTGCCAGCAGCGAGGACAGGGTCAATCAGCCCCAGCATTTT. As protein: CASSEDRVNQPQHF.

The rearrangement uses TRBV20-1 and TRBJ2-3; D not certain. The germline CDR1 and CDR2 sequences are DFQATT and SNEGSKA (reference sequence). V was pared by 6 bases and J by 5 bases, with 6 bases between. CDR3 length: 10 amino acids. The CDR3 region has the DNA TGCAGTGCCGGTCTAGATACGCAGTATTTT. Translated, it gives CSAGLDTQYF.

V is TRBV5-1 and J is TRBJ2-1; the match to TRBD2 covers 8 bases. The ends lost 4 bases at V and 3 bases at J; junction bases unmatched: 9. The CDR3 contains 16 residues. Germline V lookup: CDR1 SGHRS, CDR2 YFSETQ. DNA of the CDR3: TGCGCCAGCAGCCCAGACGGACTAGCCAACTACAATGAGCAGTTCTTC. Protein: CASSPDGLANYNEQFF.

This clone was picked up one time. J is TRBJ2-1 and V is TRBV7-3; D uncertain. The V end was cut by 5 bases, the J end by 9 bases, with 20 bases between. The CDR3 runs to 15 residues. Germline V gene lookup returns CDR1 SGHTA and CDR2 FQGTGA. DNA for the CDR3: TGTGCCAGCAGCCCTCTCTCCCGCGCGCCTGGTGAGCAGTTCTTC. This encodes CASSPLSRAPGEQFF.

The chain carries TRBV6-5 and TRBJ2-5, with 8 bases identical to TRBD2. CDR3 size: 15 residues. Per the germline V gene, CDR1 is MNHEY and CDR2 is SVGAGI. Trimming cost V 2 bases and J 1 base; bases outside gene matches: 3. CDR3 DNA: TGTGCCAGCAGTTACGGTGGACTAGCCCAAGAGACCCAGTACTTC. Amino acids: CASSYGGLAQETQYF.

This chain joins TRBV6-4 and TRBJ2-4, with TRBD2 identical over 8 bases. Germline V CDR1 and CDR2: MRHNA, SNTAGT. CDR3 length equals 13 residues. Trimming removed 0 bases from V and 15 bases from J; junction bases left unmatched: 7. The CDR3 DNA sequence: TGTGCCAGCAGTGACTCAGGGACTAGTAATTTGTACTTC. This sequence encodes CASSDSGTSNLYF.

This chain uses TRBV5-1 with TRBJ2-2; D is perhaps TRBD2 (6 bases). Trimming removed 0 bases from V and 3 bases from J, with 9 bases in between. The CDR3 has 15 residues. Germline lookup yields CDR1 SGHRS and CDR2 YFSETQ. CDR3 residues: CASSLDGSDTGELFF. The CDR3 DNA reads as TGCGCCAGCAGCTTGGACGGGAGTGACACCGGGGAGCTGTTTTTT.

The chain employs TRBV15 and TRBJ1-5, with a possible D match to TRBD1 (6 bases). Germline lookup yields CDR1 LNHNV and CDR2 YYDKDF (reference sequence). The CDR3 is 15 residues long. Trimming took 1 base from V and 6 from J, leaving 13 bases between them. The CDR3 DNA reads as TGTGCCACCAGCAGAGCAGACAGGATCCGTCAGCCCCAGCATTTT. Its protein is CATSRADRIRQPQHF.